The clone carrying this T cell receptor beta chain came up many times. Its specificity is unknown. This entry is derived from a study of early T cells in non-severe SARS-CoV-2 infection. The study's findings and limits: In VDJdb matching, anti-spike CD8 responses were favored while private and CD4 specificities went missing.

Individually, cDNA molecules had unique molecular identifiers attached to them. TCRdb reanalysed the 5' RACE reads using MiXCR and keeps one entry per CDR3 protein. The data show approximately 90,000 distinct CDR3 sequences, with 16% seen just once and approximately 5.1% held by the top ten. The sequence came from an adult who was a healthcare worker with PCR-confirmed SARS-CoV-2 infection or an uninfected control (not recorded which). The sequenced sample was whole blood, obtained at baseline.

CDR3 DNA: TGCAGTGCTAGAGATATCGAGCGGGACAGCAATGAGCAGTTCTTC. This gives the protein CSARDIERDSNEQFF. V and J are TRBV20-1 and TRBJ2-1, with D perhaps being TRBD1 or TRBD2 (7 bases each). Per the germline V gene, CDR1 is DFQATT and CDR2 is SNEGSKA (reference sequence). Trimming removed 0 bases at V and 6 bases at J, with 15 bases between. The CDR3 totals 15 residues.